Listed here are 28 T cell receptor beta chains from one sample, sequenced in a study of tumor-infiltrating lymphocytes in primary liver carcinoma. Total RNA amounting to 500 ng was the source from which TCR beta cDNA was made with a constant-region primer. Amplification in three nested multiplex PCR rounds with slightly modified ARM-PCR gave rise to TCR beta libraries. In the first two PCR rounds, TRBV1-TRBV30 forward primers were paired with a C-beta reverse primer, and each round lasted approximately 9 cycles. One entry per CDR3 protein, called by TCRdb with MiXCR from the multiplex PCR reads. The sample lists about 310,000 distinct CDR3 sequences; 65% were seen once. Germline DNA was also extracted, while the blood RNA originated from unsorted whole blood. The sequencing sample was made of peripheral blood. Receptors originate from a man aged 35 to 55 with primary liver carcinoma and hepatitis B virus infection.

Note on this clonotype: One base away lies a much larger clone, so this may be a sequencing read error. The CDR3 ends on some other residue instead of the conserved phenylalanine or tryptophan, so this is likely a read error. J is TRBJ2-1 and V is TRBV11-2; D assignment may be TRBD1 or TRBD2 (6 bases each). V gave up 1 base and J gave up 6 bases, with 13 bases separating them. Per germline, CDR1 SGHAT and CDR2 FQNNGV. The CDR3 runs to 15 residues. This chain's CDR3 is CASSLGGASANEQFS. The CDR3 DNA sequence: TGTGCCAGCAGCTTAGGGGGGGCGAGCGCCAATGAGCAGTTCTCC.

As for this clonotype: Relative to the germline gene, one junction end is altered; a read error may explain this. This chain joins TRBV14 and TRBJ2-2; 11 nucleotides agree with TRBD2. Looked up from germline, CDR1 is SGHDN and CDR2 is FVKESK. This CDR3 is built from 16 residues. In nucleotides, the CDR3 is TGTACCAGCAGTCAACTAGCGGGGGCCGCCTCCGGGGAGCTGTTTTTT. Its translation is CTSSQLAGAASGELFF. The full variable domain, in which reference TRBV14 and TRBJ2-2 provide the parts outside the CDR3, is EAGVTQFPSHSVIEKGQTVTLRCDPISGHDNLYWYRRVMGKEIKFLLHFVKESKQDESGMPNNRFLAERTGGTYSTLKVQPAELEDSGVYFCTSSQLAGAASGELFFGEGSRLTVL.

This clonotype was observed at least ten times. The rearrangement joins TRBV6-5 to TRBJ1-1; TRBD1 is a possible D gene (5 bases). The CDR3 loop spans 13 amino acids. CDR1 MNHEY and CDR2 SVGAGI come from the germline V gene. V was clipped by 4 bases and J by 7 bases, with 13 bases between them. For the CDR3, the DNA is TGTGCCAGCAGTTTCAACAGTGGGGGTGAAGCTTTCTTT. As protein: CASSFNSGGEAFF.

Of note for this clonotype: A much larger clone sits a single nucleotide away, making a read error possible. This chain uses TRBV12-3 or TRBV12-4 with TRBJ2-3; D call uncertain. The CDR3 loop spans 11 amino acids. V dropped 6 bases and J dropped 7 bases, with 8 bases sitting between them. The CDR3 loop is CASSRRYTQYF. For the CDR3, the DNA is TGTGCCAGCAGCCGTCGGTATACGCAGTATTTT.

V gene TRBV12-3 or TRBV12-4 combines with J gene TRBJ2-7; the match to TRBD1 covers 7 bases. V dropped 9 bases and J dropped 1; count of bases not matched to a gene: 9. The CDR3 is 14 amino acids. The CDR3 sequence is CASRGTVASYEQYF. The CDR3 DNA reads as TGTGCCAGTAGGGGGACAGTTGCGTCCTACGAGCAGTACTTC.

V is TRBV7-9 and J is TRBJ1-1, with D unresolved. Germline V lookup: CDR1 SEHNR, CDR2 FQNEAQ (reference sequence). V lost 0 bases, J lost 0 bases, and 14 bases lay in between. CDR3 length: 17 amino acids. CDR3 sequence: CASSLAGRVGLNTEAFF. The CDR3 bases are TGTGCCAGCAGCTTAGCGGGTCGGGTGGGGTTGAACACTGAAGCTTTCTTT.

This clonotype was observed many times. The gene calls are TRBV29-1 and TRBJ2-7; 9 nucleotides align to TRBD2. CDR3 size: 13 residues. J gave up 2 bases and V 4 bases, and 3 bases lay outside the gene matches. Germline V gene sequence: CDR1 SQVTM, CDR2 ANQGSEA. CDR3 sequence: CSVGASGAYEQYF. CDR3 in DNA: TGCAGCGTTGGGGCTAGCGGGGCCTACGAGCAGTACTTC.

This clonotype was detected once. The V and J genes are TRBV4-3 and TRBJ2-1, with 12 bases aligning to TRBD2. V was pared by 2 bases and J by 2 bases, with 4 bases of the junction left unmatched. Germline CDR1 is LGHNA and CDR2 is YSLEER. This CDR3 is 17 amino acids long. The CDR3 coding sequence is TGCGCCAGCAGCCAAAATCTAGCGGGAGGGCCCTACAATGAGCAGTTCTTC. Residues: CASSQNLAGGPYNEQFF.

The rearrangement joins TRBV28 to TRBJ2-5; 9 positions agree with TRBD1. Germline V gene lookup returns CDR1 MDHEN and CDR2 SYDVKM. The CDR3 length is 15 residues. The V gene end was trimmed by 5 bases and the J gene end by 6 bases; junction bases not matched to a gene: 10. CDR3 amino acids: CASSTTGTGRKTQYF. In DNA, the CDR3 is TGTGCCAGCAGTACCACCGGGACAGGGAGAAAGACCCAGTACTTC.

With respect to this clonotype: A much larger clonotype is one base distant, so this may be a read error. This rearrangement joins TRBV12-3 or TRBV12-4 to TRBJ1-1; no reliable D call. Trimming removed 3 bases at V and 6 bases at J, with 8 bases between. This CDR3 comprises 12 residues. The CDR3 spells CASSFEVAEAFF. In nucleotides, the CDR3 is TGTGCCAGCAGTTTTGAAGTGGCTGAAGCTTTCTTT.

To note about this clonotype: A read error may produce the germline difference seen at one junction end. The J gene is TRBJ2-2, the V gene TRBV4-3; D tentatively fits TRBD1 or TRBD2 (6 bases each). Germline V CDR1 and CDR2: LGHNA, YSLEER. There are 15 residues in the CDR3. As DNA, the CDR3 is TGCGCCAGCAGCCAACATCCGGGACATCCCGGGGGGCTGTTTTTT. Encoded protein: CASSQHPGHPGGLFF.

This chain uses TRBV7-3 with TRBJ2-2, with D unresolved. The V gene's germline CDR1 is SGHTA and CDR2 FQGTGA. The V end lost 5 bases, the J end lost 5 bases, and 12 bases lay between the germline ends. There are 14 residues in the CDR3. As DNA, the CDR3 is TGTGCCAGCAGCCGGTCCCGAGAGACCGGGGAGCTGTTTTTT. Translating gives CASSRSRETGELFF.

Comments on this clonotype: A much larger clone is a single base away; this may be a read error. The rearrangement links TRBV10-3 to TRBJ2-7; no reliable D call. The CDR3 consists of 14 residues. The germline CDR1 and CDR2 sequences are ENHRY and SYGVKD. The ends were cut back, 3 bases at V and 7 bases at J, with 16 bases in the middle. For the CDR3, the DNA is TGTGCCATCAGTGACCTGGGTATGTCGTGGGAGCAGTACTTC. It yields the protein CAISDLGMSWEQYF.

Points on this clonotype: One base away lies a much larger clone, so this may be a sequencing read error. This chain joins TRBV6-6 and TRBJ1-4; maybe TRBD1 (5 bases). V was cut by 4 bases and J by 7 bases, with 16 bases left in between. CDR3 size: 15 residues. CDR1 is MNHNY and CDR2 is SVGAGI in the germline V gene (reference sequence). The DNA of the CDR3 is TGTGCCAGCAGTTCCCAGCGGGGGGTGGCTGAAAAACTGTTTTTT. Translated: CASSSQRGVAEKLFF.

Points on this clonotype: Its ends do not fully match the called genes, so a read error is possible. The chain has TRBV11-1 and TRBJ1-6; the D gene is possibly TRBD1 (5 bases). CDR1 is SGHAT and CDR2 is FQDESV in the germline V gene (reference sequence). The CDR3 runs 13 residues. CDR3 bases: TGTACCAGCAGCTGGACACTGGTTTCACCACTCCACTTT. Protein product: CTSSWTLVSPLHF.

The chain employs TRBV29-1 and TRBJ2-7; TRBD1 aligns across 7 bases. With 0 bases clipped from V and 2 bases from J, the junction kept 4 bases outside the gene matches. The CDR3 loop spans 14 amino acids. Germline-derived CDR1 and CDR2 are SQVTM and ANQGSEA. For the CDR3, the DNA is TGCAGCGTTGAAGACGGGACAGTCCCCTACGAGCAGTACTTC. This gives the protein CSVEDGTVPYEQYF.

Of note for this clonotype: Germline and junction disagree at one end, which may indicate a read error. The V call is TRBV5-1, the J call TRBJ2-3; D may be TRBD1 or TRBD2 (5 bases each). This CDR3 region has 18 residues. Germline V lookup: CDR1 SGHRS, CDR2 YFSETQ. The CDR3, as DNA: TGCGTCAGCAGCCCCGGCCTTAACACCGGGACGGACACAGATACGCAGTATTTT. Encoded protein: CVSSPGLNTGTDTDTQYF.

With regard to this clonotype: At one boundary the junction diverges from the germline segment, which might be a read error. The DNA for the CDR3 is TGTGTCAGCAGCCCTTGGACTAGCGGGAATCAAGAGACCCAGTACTTT. It is translated as CVSSPWTSGNQETQYF. J is TRBJ2-5 and V is TRBV11-2; 12 bases fit TRBD2. Per the germline V gene, CDR1 is SGHAT and CDR2 is FQNNGV. The CDR3 covers 16 residues.

The table lists this clonotype with many counts. This chain connects TRBV6-2 or TRBV6-3 to TRBJ1-5, with D possibly matching TRBD1 (5 bases). The V gene's germline CDR1 is MNHEY and CDR2 SVGEGT. The germline V and J ends were trimmed by 6 bases and 3 bases, with 18 bases remaining between them. The CDR3 totals 16 residues. The CDR3 DNA reads TGTGCCAGCAGAACAGGAGGGCTAGGAGCCAATCAGCCCCAGCATTTT. Translation gives CASRTGGLGANQPQHF.

As concerns this clonotype: This may be a read error, as it is one base from a much larger clone. The rearrangement uses TRBV7-8 and TRBJ2-7, with D hard to call. Germline assignment: CDR1 SGHVS and CDR2 FQNEAQ. The CDR3 is 13 amino acids. CDR3 region: CANSLWTHDEQYF. Written as DNA, the CDR3 is TGTGCCAACAGCTTATGGACGCACGACGAGCAGTACTTC.

The chain uses TRBV12-3 or TRBV12-4 and TRBJ2-3, with D uncertain. The V end was cut by 6 bases, the J end by 0 bases, with 16 bases between. The CDR3 has 16 amino acids. Here the CDR3 DNA reads TGTGCCAGCAGACAGAGAATCTCCTCTAGCACAGATACGCAGTATTTT. Translated, it gives CASRQRISSSTDTQYF.

Concerning this clonotype: A read error may produce the germline difference seen at one junction end. The chain has TRBV10-3 and TRBJ1-1, with D possibly being TRBD1 (5 bases). This CDR3 has 13 residues. CDR1 ENHRY and CDR2 SYGVKD come from the germline V gene. DNA for the CDR3: TGTGTCATCAGTGGGGGAGTTGGCACTGAAGCTTTCTTT. Protein: CVISGGVGTEAFF.

Comments on this clonotype: The junction departs from the called germline gene at one end, perhaps through a read error. V is TRBV5-6 and J is TRBJ2-7, with 8 bases aligning to TRBD2. The CDR3 runs 14 residues. Germline V CDR1 and CDR2: SGHDT, YYEEEE. CDR3 sequence: CAGSFPGLAYEQYF. The DNA for the CDR3 is TGTGCCGGCAGCTTTCCGGGACTAGCCTACGAGCAGTACTTC.

As regards this clonotype: A much larger clone lies one base from this, so it may be a read error. The J gene is TRBJ1-3, the V gene TRBV6-5; no reliable D call. V dropped 0 bases and J dropped 0 bases, with 6 bases sitting between them. Germline CDR1 MNHEY, CDR2 SVGAGI. The CDR3 runs to 15 residues. CDR3 loop: CASSYSSFSGNTIYF. The CDR3 DNA is TGTGCCAGCAGTTACTCAAGCTTCTCTGGAAACACCATATATTTT.

Concerning this clonotype: Its ends do not fully match the called genes, so a read error is possible. V usage is TRBV5-4 and J usage is TRBJ2-6; D call uncertain. Germline V gene lookup returns CDR1 SGHNT and CDR2 YYREEE (reference sequence). The CDR3 is 14 amino acids. The CDR3 DNA follows: TGTACCAGCAATCCCGGATCTGGGGCCAACGTCCTGACTTTC. Translated: CTSNPGSGANVLTF.

Remarks on this clonotype: A much larger clone is a single base away; this may be a read error. CDR3: CSDADTGELFF. CDR3 DNA: TGCAGCGATGCAGACACCGGGGAGCTGTTTTTT. V gene TRBV29-1 combines with J gene TRBJ2-2; the D is unclear. The CDR3 spans 11 residues. The ends were cut back, 7 bases at V and 3 bases at J, with 6 bases in the middle. Germline V gene data show CDR1 as SQVTM and CDR2 as ANQGSEA.

For this clonotype: Relative to the germline gene, one junction end is altered; a read error may explain this. The genes are TRBV5-5 and TRBJ2-5; D gene uncertain. The CDR3 is 13 residues long. Per germline, CDR1 SGHKS and CDR2 YYEKEE (reference sequence). CDR3: CASSLGPRETLYF. Here the CDR3 DNA reads TGTGCCAGCAGCTTGGGTCCACGAGAGACCCTGTACTTC.

V usage is TRBV28 and J usage is TRBJ2-3, with 9 bases aligning to TRBD1. Germline assignment: CDR1 MDHEN and CDR2 SYDVKM. Trimming cost V 1 base and J 4 bases; bases outside gene matches: 6. The length of the CDR3 is 16 residues. The CDR3 DNA reads as TGTGCCAGCAGTTTATTCTGGGACAGGGTGGCAGATACGCAGTATTTT. Encoded protein: CASSLFWDRVADTQYF.